The 10 T cell receptor beta chains given below trace back to one sample, sequenced in a study of Graves' ophthalmopathy and Graves' hyperthyroidism. Amplified TCR beta CDR3 regions were obtained using RNA transcripts as template. The workflow started with a first-round RT-PCR run with HTBI primers and then moved on to a second-round multiplex PCR. TCRdb recomputed calls from the multiplex PCR reads with MiXCR, one row per CDR3 protein. The sample has around 1.1 million distinct CDR3 sequences, about 35% seen once; the top ten hold roughly 10%. The sequencing input was peripheral blood or thyroid tissue (not recorded which). These receptors were collected from an adult man with Graves' hyperthyroidism.

This clonotype has just a few counts. The V and J genes are TRBV2 and TRBJ2-7; D not certain. With 6 bases removed from V and 0 bases from J, the gap between germline ends came to 21 bases. The CDR3 sequence is 17 residues long. Germline lookup yields CDR1 SNHLY and CDR2 FYNNEI. CDR3: CASSHALRTDASYEQYF. The CDR3 DNA reads as TGTGCCAGCAGCCACGCCCTTAGGACGGATGCCTCCTACGAGCAGTACTTC.

CDR3 in amino acids: CASSLDHGVSYEQYF. The CDR3 DNA is TGTGCCAGCAGTTTAGACCACGGGGTTTCCTACGAGCAGTACTTC. The chain is built from TRBV12-3 or TRBV12-4 and TRBJ2-7; tentative D call: TRBD2 (5 bases). This CDR3 has 15 amino acids. The V gene lost 1 base and the J gene lost 1 base, with 11 bases spanning the gap.

In regard to this clonotype: A read error is possible here, since a much larger clone lies one base away. The chain joins TRBV4-2 to TRBJ1-5; TRBD1 might be the D (5 bases). The V end lost 4 bases, the J end lost 6 bases, and 16 bases lay between the germline ends. Germline V gene data show CDR1 as LGHNA and CDR2 as YNFKEQ. The CDR3 length is 15 residues. The CDR3 nucleotides are TGTGCCAGCAGCCCAGAGGGGTCCGCTGGTCAGCCCCAGCATTTT. It translates to CASSPEGSAGQPQHF.

J is TRBJ2-7 and V is TRBV20-1, with TRBD2 matching over 7 bases. The V and J ends lost 5 bases and 2 bases, in that order; junction bases with no gene match: 3. Germline assignment: CDR1 DFQATT and CDR2 SNEGSKA (reference sequence). The length of the CDR3 is 12 residues. CDR3 residues: CSALSGTYEQYF. DNA for the CDR3: TGCAGTGCTCTCAGCGGGACCTACGAGCAGTACTTC.

CDR3 DNA sequence: TGTGCCAGCAGCCAAGTCAGAGGACAGGGCGGGGAGCTGTTTTTT. Translated, it gives CASSQVRGQGGELFF. The genes are TRBV14 and TRBJ2-2; 8 bases are shared with TRBD1. In germline, CDR1 is SGHDN, CDR2 FVKESK. The junction had 5 bases not matched to a gene; V was cut back by 1 base and J by 7 bases. This CDR3 comprises 15 residues.

In its sample, this clonotype was seen many times. This chain links TRBV7-2 with TRBJ2-5; no reliable D call. The germline V and J ends were trimmed by 1 base and 2 bases, with 8 bases remaining between them. Per germline, CDR1 SGHTA and CDR2 FQGNSA. The CDR3 is made up of 14 amino acids. The CDR3 sequence is CASSLVPAQETQYF. CDR3 nucleotides: TGTGCCAGCAGCTTAGTTCCAGCGCAAGAGACCCAGTACTTC.

This clonotype was found many times. The CDR3 DNA is TGTGCCAGCAGCCACAGTCCGGGACAGGGTAAATACGAGCAGTACTTC. It encodes CASSHSPGQGKYEQYF. The chain is built from TRBV7-9 and TRBJ2-7, with TRBD1 identical over 9 bases. V lost 5 bases to trimming and J lost 4 bases; unmatched junction nucleotides: 12. The CDR3 has 16 amino acids. CDR1 and CDR2 from the germline V gene are SEHNR and FQNEAQ (reference sequence).

Regarding this clonotype: Sequence at one end of the junction differs from germline and may be a read error. The rearrangement links TRBV10-2 to TRBJ2-7, with 11 bases fitting TRBD2. The CDR3 length is 17 residues. The germline gives CDR1 WSHSY, CDR2 SAAADI. The CDR3 loop reads CASSPPITSGRGYEQYF. The CDR3 DNA is TGTGCCAGCTCACCACCGATCACTAGCGGGAGAGGCTACGAGCAGTACTTC.

A note on this clonotype: With a much larger clone just one base away, this may be a read error. The V and J genes are TRBV5-1 and TRBJ2-5; D gene unclear. CDR3 length: 15 amino acids. The germline V gene has CDR1 SGHRS and CDR2 YFSETQ. In DNA, the CDR3 is TGCGCCAGCAACTTGGAGCCTGGGTTACTGGAGACCCAGTACTTC. Translation gives CASNLEPGLLETQYF.

As DNA, the CDR3 is TGTGCCAGCGCCGAGGGACATCACGAGCAGTACTTC. Residues: CASAEGHHEQYF. The chain is built from TRBV6-2 or TRBV6-3 and TRBJ2-7; possibly TRBD1 for D (6 bases). CDR1 is MNHEY, CDR2 SVGEGT, per germline. The CDR3 is 12 residues long. The V gene lost 8 bases and the J gene lost 5 bases, with 13 bases spanning the gap.